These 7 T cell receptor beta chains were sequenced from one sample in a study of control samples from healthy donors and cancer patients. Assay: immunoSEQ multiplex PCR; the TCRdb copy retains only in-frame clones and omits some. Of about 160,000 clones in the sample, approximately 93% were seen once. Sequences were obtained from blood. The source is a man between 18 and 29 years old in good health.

DNA for the CDR3: TGTGCCAGCACAAAAGGGGAGCTGTTTTTT. Translated, it gives CASTKGELFF. V and J are TRBV7-9 and TRBJ2-2; no firm D call. V lost 7 bases and J lost 8, with 5 bases in between. Germline loops: CDR1 SEHNR, CDR2 FQNEAQ (reference sequence). The CDR3 covers 10 residues.

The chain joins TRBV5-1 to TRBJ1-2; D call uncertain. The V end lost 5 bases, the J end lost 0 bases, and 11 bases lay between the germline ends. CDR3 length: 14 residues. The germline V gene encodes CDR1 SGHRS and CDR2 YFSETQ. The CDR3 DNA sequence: TGCGCCAGCAGGGGTCTGGGATCTAACTATGGCTACACCTTC. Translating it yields CASRGLGSNYGYTF.

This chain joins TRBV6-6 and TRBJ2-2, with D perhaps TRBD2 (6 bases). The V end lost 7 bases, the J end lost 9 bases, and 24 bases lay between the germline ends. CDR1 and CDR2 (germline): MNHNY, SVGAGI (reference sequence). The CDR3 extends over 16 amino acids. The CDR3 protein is CASKGNRDWTMRELFF. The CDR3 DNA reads TGTGCCAGCAAAGGGAACCGGGACTGGACCATGAGGGAGCTGTTTTTT.

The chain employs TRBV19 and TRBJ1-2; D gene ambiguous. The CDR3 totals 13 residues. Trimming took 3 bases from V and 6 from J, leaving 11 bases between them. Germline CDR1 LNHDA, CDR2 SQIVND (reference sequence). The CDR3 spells CASSILNSDGYTF. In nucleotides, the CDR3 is TGTGCCAGTAGTATCCTTAACAGCGATGGCTACACCTTC.

The CDR3, as DNA: TGTGCCAGCAGCTTAGGGTTGGAGGAGGGCTACACCTTC. Translation: CASSLGLEEGYTF. The genes are TRBV7-9 and TRBJ1-2; no firm D call. Germline CDR1 reads SEHNR; CDR2 reads FQNEAQ (reference sequence). Trimming removed 1 base from V and 8 bases from J, with 11 bases in between. The CDR3 covers 13 residues. The whole variable domain, remainder taken from reference TRBV7-9 and TRBJ1-2, is DTGVSQNPRHKITKRGQNVTFRCDPISEHNRLYWYRQTLGQGPEFLTYFQNEAQLEKSRLLSDRFSAERPKGSFSTLEIQRTEQGDSAMYLCASSLGLEEGYTFGSGTRLTVV.

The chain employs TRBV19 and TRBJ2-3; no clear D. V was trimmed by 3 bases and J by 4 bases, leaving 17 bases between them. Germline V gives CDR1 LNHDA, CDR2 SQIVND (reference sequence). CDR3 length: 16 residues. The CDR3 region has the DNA TGTGCCAGTAGTATGGATGTTGGGCAGGCCCCAGATACGCAGTATTTT. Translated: CASSMDVGQAPDTQYF.

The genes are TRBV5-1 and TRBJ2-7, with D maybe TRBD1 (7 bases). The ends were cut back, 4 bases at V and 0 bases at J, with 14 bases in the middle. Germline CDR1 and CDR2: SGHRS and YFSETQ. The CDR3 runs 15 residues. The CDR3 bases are TGCGCCAGCAGCACCCAGGGGGGAAGCTCCTACGAGCAGTACTTC. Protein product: CASSTQGGSSYEQYF. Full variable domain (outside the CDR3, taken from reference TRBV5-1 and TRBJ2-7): KAGVTQTPRYLIKTRGQQVTLSCSPISGHRSVSWYQQTPGQGLQFLFEYFSETQRNKGNFPGRFSGRQFSNSRSEMNVSTLELGDSALYLCASSTQGGSSYEQYFGPGTRLTVT.